Listed below are T cell receptor beta chains from one sample, sequenced in a study of shared clonotypes between healthy human individuals. Some clones are missing from TCRdb's copy, which holds only in-frame ones; the method was immunoSEQ multiplex PCR. The table records under 650,000 clones, 90% to 96% of them present only once. The material sequenced was naive CD4+ T cells sorted from blood. Receptor source: a woman in her twenties or thirties in good health. Each CDR3 is given with its conserved first and last residue. D genes are given only for firm matches. Expanded clones are given a class, and other clones once, few, many or no size at all.

size	J	V	D	CDR3	DNA
-	TRBJ1-1	TRBV10-1	-	CASSEGSEGNTEAFF	TGCGCCAGCAGTGAGGGATCGGAGGGGAACACTGAAGCTTTCTTT
-	TRBJ2-6	TRBV6-1	-	CASSESSGANVLTF	TGTGCCAGCAGTGAAAGTTCTGGGGCCAACGTCCTGACTTTC
-	TRBJ2-1	TRBV5-1	-	CASSLRDKGVSVF	TGCGCCAGCAGCTTGCGGGACAAGGGGGTTTCGGTCTTC
-	TRBJ2-4	TRBV6-5	-	CAVLGAKNIQYF	TGTGCCGTACTCGGAGCCAAAAACATTCAGTACTTC
-	TRBJ2-7	TRBV19	-	CASSIAQGGDYEQYF	TGTGCCAGTAGTATAGCTCAGGGAGGCGACTACGAGCAGTACTTC
-	TRBJ2-3	TRBV7-2	-	CASSLVVRAGSGNTQYF	TGTGCCAGCAGCTTAGTTGTTAGGGCGGGGTCAGGGAATACGCAGTATTTT
-	TRBJ2-5	TRBV10-3	TRBD2	CAISESSLAGTETQYF	TGTGCCATCAGTGAGTCGTCACTAGCGGGTACTGAGACCCAGTACTTC
-	TRBJ2-3	TRBV19	TRBD2	CASSWAGTSSTDTQYF	TGTGCCAGTAGTTGGGCCGGGACTAGCAGCACAGATACGCAGTATTTT
-	TRBJ2-2	TRBV19	TRBD2	CASSIAGTSGPITGELFF	TGTGCCAGTAGTATAGCCGGGACTAGCGGGCCCATCACCGGGGAGCTGTTTTTT
-	TRBJ1-1	TRBV29-1	TRBD1	CSVAGQVNTEAFF	TGCAGCGTAGCGGGACAGGTGAACACTGAAGCTTTCTTT
-	TRBJ2-3	TRBV27	TRBD2	CASSKAGGPNTQYF	TGTGCCAGCAGCAAAGCGGGAGGGCCAAATACGCAGTATTTT
-	TRBJ2-5	TRBV28	-	CASSSPDLEETQYF	TGTGCCAGCAGTTCCCCGGACTTAGAAGAGACCCAGTACTTC
-	TRBJ2-1	TRBV19	-	CASSASDSSYNEQFF	TGTGCCAGTAGTGCCTCCGACAGCTCCTACAATGAGCAGTTCTTC
-	TRBJ1-5	TRBV7-9	-	CASSLEGTQPQHF	TGTGCCAGCAGCTTAGAGGGGACTCAGCCCCAGCATTTT
-	TRBJ2-5	TRBV18	-	CASSDTDQETQYF	TGTGCCAGCTCGGACACTGACCAAGAGACCCAGTACTTC
-	TRBJ2-7	TRBV13	-	CASSLGAVGSYEQYF	TGTGCCAGCAGCTTGGGCGCGGTTGGCTCCTACGAGCAGTACTTC
-	TRBJ2-5	TRBV6-5	TRBD2	CASRRAGVGQETQYF	TGTGCCAGCAGAAGGGCGGGAGTTGGGCAAGAGACCCAGTACTTC
-	TRBJ2-1	TRBV6-5	-	CASSYSGGVTNEQFF	TGTGCCAGCAGTTACTCAGGGGGAGTAACTAATGAGCAGTTCTTC
-	TRBJ2-1	TRBV13	TRBD1	CASSLGLLRGQGINEQFF	TGTGCCAGCAGCTTAGGCCTTTTGAGGGGACAGGGAATCAATGAGCAGTTCTTC
-	TRBJ1-1	TRBV5-5	-	CASSLMRLMNTEAFF	TGTGCCAGCAGCTTGATGCGCCTTATGAACACTGAAGCTTTCTTT
-	TRBJ2-1	TRBV30	-	CAWSREREGNEQFF	TGTGCCTGGAGTCGAGAACGGGAAGGGAATGAGCAGTTCTTC
once	TRBJ2-2	TRBV27	TRBD1	CASSLGTGSTGELFF	TGTGCCAGCAGTTTAGGGACAGGGTCAACCGGGGAGCTGTTTTTT
once	TRBJ2-3	TRBV18	TRBD1	CASSPPGTGGTDTQYF	TGTGCCAGCTCACCACCCGGGACAGGGGGCACAGATACGCAGTATTTT